These 25 T cell receptor beta chains originate from one sample sequenced in a study of blood T cell repertoires in COVID-19. Clones were sequenced by immunoSEQ multiplex PCR, and TCRdb holds only the in-frame ones, with some missing. This table holds approximately 150,000 clones, about 91% found once. The material sequenced was peripheral blood. The origin of the receptors is a human donor in a cohort sampled during active COVID-19.

V usage is TRBV7-2 and J usage is TRBJ2-2; a possible D gene is TRBD1 (6 bases). Germline CDR1 and CDR2: SGHTA and FQGNSA. With 3 bases removed from V and 6 bases from J, the gap between germline ends came to 8 bases. The CDR3 runs 13 residues. CDR3 DNA sequence: TGTGCCAGCAGCTTGAACAGGGCCGGGGAGCTGTTTTTT. Translation gives CASSLNRAGELFF.

This chain uses TRBV27 with TRBJ2-1; weak D call: TRBD2 (5 bases). Germline V gives CDR1 MNHEY, CDR2 SMNVEV (reference sequence). The CDR3 sequence is 15 residues long. Trimming stripped 0 bases from V and 0 bases from J, with 6 bases between. As DNA, the CDR3 is TGTGCCAGCAGTTTATCGGGGAGCTCCTACAATGAGCAGTTCTTC. Its translation is CASSLSGSSYNEQFF.

The chain links TRBV19 to TRBJ1-6; D gene uncertain. V was trimmed by 7 bases and J by 7 bases, leaving 11 bases between them. Germline-derived CDR1 and CDR2 are LNHDA and SQIVND (reference sequence). This CDR3 spans 13 amino acids. CDR3 sequence reads: CASKDRGNSPLHF. CDR3 in DNA: TGTGCCAGTAAAGATCGGGGAAATTCACCCCTCCACTTT.

CDR3 amino acids: CASSPRQGLGAFF. The CDR3 bases are TGTGCCAGCAGCCCACGACAGGGTTTAGGGGCTTTCTTT. The chain employs TRBV5-6 and TRBJ1-1; TRBD1 matches 7 bases. CDR1 is SGHDT and CDR2 is YYEEEE in the germline V gene. This CDR3 spans 13 amino acids. Trimming removed 4 bases from V and 11 bases from J; junction bases left unmatched: 11.

The chain is built from TRBV5-1 and TRBJ1-6, with TRBD1 as a possible D gene (5 bases). Germline V gives CDR1 SGHRS, CDR2 YFSETQ. The CDR3 runs to 14 residues. Trimming removed 0 bases at V and 10 bases at J, with 11 bases between. The CDR3 spells CASSLAGFGSPLHF. CDR3 DNA: TGCGCCAGCAGCTTGGCAGGGTTTGGGTCACCCCTCCACTTT.

This chain joins TRBV19 and TRBJ2-1; tentatively, D is TRBD2 (5 bases). In germline, CDR1 is LNHDA, CDR2 SQIVND (reference sequence). The CDR3 is 14 amino acids. The germline V and J ends were trimmed by 3 bases and 9 bases, with 15 bases remaining between them. CDR3 coding DNA: TGTGCCAGTAGTATTCGGGAAATTGGAGGTGAGCAGTTCTTC. The encoded protein is CASSIREIGGEQFF.

The sample holds one count of this clone. The chain joins TRBV30 to TRBJ1-6, with D perhaps TRBD1 (5 bases). There are 14 residues in the CDR3. Per germline, CDR1 GTSNPN and CDR2 SVGIG (reference sequence). V shed 0 bases and J shed 5 bases, with 8 bases lying between them. The CDR3 nucleotides read TGTGCCTGGAGTGTTGGGACTAATAATTCACCCCTCCACTTT. Residues: CAWSVGTNNSPLHF.

In its sample, this clone was seen a few times. This chain connects TRBV7-8 to TRBJ1-2, with D maybe TRBD1 (6 bases). Germline V CDR1 and CDR2: SGHVS, FQNEAQ. CDR3 length: 13 residues. Trimming removed 5 bases from V and 4 bases from J, with 11 bases in between. CDR3 sequence reads: CASSPRGIYGYTF. CDR3 coding DNA: TGTGCCAGCAGCCCCAGGGGTATCTATGGCTACACCTTC.

The chain carries TRBV10-3 and TRBJ1-2; D is unresolved. The V gene's germline CDR1 is ENHRY and CDR2 SYGVKD. The V end was cut by 4 bases, the J end by 2 bases, with 5 bases between. The CDR3 contains 12 residues. The CDR3 DNA follows: TGTGCCATCAGTGCGGGAAACTATGGCTACACCTTC. Translated: CAISAGNYGYTF.

V is TRBV5-8 and J is TRBJ1-1; D might be TRBD1 (6 bases). This CDR3 contains 14 residues. CDR1 and CDR2 (germline): SGHTS, YDEGEE. With 3 bases removed from V and 5 bases from J, the gap between germline ends came to 14 bases. CDR3 coding DNA: TGTGCCAGCAGCTGGGGGCGGGTAAGGACTGAAGCTTTCTTT. It specifies CASSWGRVRTEAFF.

Notes on this clone: Other DNA sequences in this sample translate to the same CDR3. V and J are TRBV18 and TRBJ1-2; D not resolved. Trimming took off 0 bases at V and 0 bases at J, with 8 bases between the two ends. Germline CDR1 KGHSH, CDR2 LQKENI. The CDR3 consists of 15 residues. The CDR3 loop is CASSPPLIANYGYTF. CDR3 in DNA: TGTGCCAGCTCACCACCCCTCATAGCTAACTATGGCTACACCTTC.

This clone is a singleton in its sample. The V gene is TRBV11-2, the J gene TRBJ2-1; TRBD2 matches at 7 bases. Germline CDR1 is SGHAT and CDR2 is FQNNGV. The V segment lost 3 bases and the J segment 4 bases; nucleotides outside the gene matches: 6. The CDR3 consists of 15 residues. The CDR3 DNA follows: TGTGCCAGCAGCTTGGGGCCTAGCGGATACAATGAGCAGTTCTTC. Amino acids: CASSLGPSGYNEQFF.

This chain links TRBV3-1 (or the pseudogene TRBV3-2) with TRBJ2-5; 8 positions agree with TRBD1. CDR3 length equals 17 residues. Germline V gives CDR1 LGHDT, CDR2 YNNKEL (reference sequence). The trim removed 3 bases at V and 2 bases at J, leaving 11 bases unmatched. Here the CDR3 reads CASSHTPRQGTQETQYF. DNA for the CDR3: TGTGCCAGCAGCCACACCCCGAGACAGGGGACGCAAGAGACCCAGTACTTC.

The J gene is TRBJ1-2, the V gene TRBV2; a possible D gene is TRBD1 (6 bases). V lost 3 bases, J lost 6 bases, and 11 bases lay in between. The CDR3 is made up of 13 amino acids. Germline V lookup: CDR1 SNHLY, CDR2 FYNNEI. DNA for the CDR3: TGTGCCAGCAGTGATCAGGGGTTCGATGGCTACACCTTC. Protein: CASSDQGFDGYTF.

The chain combines TRBV19 with TRBJ1-1; D is perhaps TRBD1 (5 bases). CDR3 length: 14 amino acids. V lost 5 bases to trimming and J lost 1 base, with 11 bases between them. The V gene's germline CDR1 is LNHDA and CDR2 SQIVND (reference sequence). DNA for the CDR3: TGTGCCAGTAGTCCGTGGACACAGAACACTGAAGCTTTCTTT. As protein: CASSPWTQNTEAFF.

CDR3 nucleotide sequence: TGTGCCACTAGGAGGGGAGGGAGCGAGACCCAGTACTTC. Translating it yields CATRRGGSETQYF. This chain joins TRBV6-5 and TRBJ2-5; 7 nucleotides agree with TRBD2. The trim removed 10 bases at V and 5 bases at J, leaving 10 bases unmatched. This CDR3 is 13 amino acids long. CDR1 and CDR2 (germline): MNHEY, SVGAGI.

This sequence joins TRBV13 and TRBJ1-1, with TRBD1 matching 9 bases. With 5 bases clipped from V and 4 bases from J, the junction kept 5 bases outside the gene matches. Germline V gives CDR1 PRHDT, CDR2 FYEKMQ (reference sequence). The CDR3 is 14 amino acids. CDR3 nucleotides: TGTGCCAGCAGCCTCGGACAGGGGACCACTGAAGCTTTCTTT. This gives the protein CASSLGQGTTEAFF.

The chain employs TRBV18 and TRBJ2-7; D might be TRBD2 (5 bases). Trimming cost V 3 bases and J 2 bases, with 11 bases left between them. Germline V gene lookup returns CDR1 KGHSH and CDR2 LQKENI. CDR3 length equals 14 residues. DNA of the CDR3: TGTGCCAGCTCACCCCCCCCGGGGACCTACGAGCAGTACTTC. It translates to CASSPPPGTYEQYF.

V usage is TRBV4-1 and J usage is TRBJ1-6, with 8 bases identical to TRBD1. Losses at the gene ends were 4 bases for V and 9 bases for J; bases not matched to a gene: 2. The CDR3 runs 13 residues. CDR1 is MGHRA, CDR2 YSYEKL, per germline. Here the CDR3 reads CASSLGQGSPLHF. Here the CDR3 DNA reads TGCGCCAGCAGCCTAGGACAGGGTTCACCCCTCCACTTT.

The chain employs TRBV6-6 and TRBJ2-3; D remains unclear. The V and J ends lost 0 bases and 5 bases respectively, with 12 bases between them. The V gene's germline CDR1 is MNHNY and CDR2 SVGAGI (reference sequence). CDR3 length: 15 residues. CDR3: CASSYSNGLGDTQYF. CDR3 nucleotide sequence: TGTGCCAGCAGTTACTCGAATGGGCTTGGAGATACGCAGTATTTT.

This sequence joins TRBV4-2 and TRBJ2-1, with D possibly TRBD1 on 6 matching bases. V shed 2 bases and J shed 6 bases, with 17 bases lying between them. CDR3 length: 16 amino acids. Germline-derived CDR1 and CDR2 are LGHNA and YNFKEQ. CDR3: CASSQRAQGSGNEQFF. Written as DNA, the CDR3 is TGTGCCAGCAGCCAAAGGGCTCAGGGGTCAGGCAATGAGCAGTTCTTC.

The chain employs TRBV6-2 or TRBV6-3 and TRBJ1-1, with a possible D match to TRBD1 (6 bases). The CDR3 runs to 16 residues. Trimming cost V 6 bases and J 0 bases, with 17 bases left between them. Germline V lookup: CDR1 MNHEY, CDR2 SVGEGT. The CDR3 bases are TGTGCCAGCAGCCGCCCCGGGGGGCCTTTGAACACTGAAGCTTTCTTT. Its protein product is CASSRPGGPLNTEAFF.

V gene TRBV4-1 combines with J gene TRBJ1-2; 9 nucleotides match TRBD1. The CDR3 runs 14 residues. CDR1 MGHRA and CDR2 YSYEKL come from the germline V gene. V was pared by 4 bases and J by 8 bases, with 8 bases of the junction left unmatched. The CDR3 reads CASSPIQGARGYTF. The CDR3 DNA follows: TGCGCCAGCAGCCCAATACAGGGGGCTAGAGGCTACACCTTC.

The J gene is TRBJ1-6, the V gene TRBV19; 10 bases map to TRBD1. The trim removed 6 bases at V and 6 bases at J, leaving 5 bases unmatched. The CDR3 is 15 residues long. The germline V gene has CDR1 LNHDA and CDR2 SQIVND (reference sequence). This CDR3 reads CASRRDRGPNSPLHF. CDR3 nucleotide sequence: TGTGCCAGTAGAAGGGACAGGGGCCCTAATTCACCCCTCCACTTT. The whole variable domain, remainder taken from reference TRBV19 and TRBJ1-6, is DGGITQSPKYLFRKEGQNVTLSCEQNLNHDAMYWYRQDPGQGLRLIYYSQIVNDFQKGDIAEGYSVSREKKESFPLTVTSAQKNPTAFYLCASRRDRGPNSPLHFGNGTRLTVT.

J is TRBJ1-5 and V is TRBV6-6; D not certain. This CDR3 has 14 amino acids. Germline CDR1 reads MNHNY; CDR2 reads SVGAGI (reference sequence). Between the trimmed V and J ends, which lost 5 bases and 1 base, there was a span of 9 bases. The CDR3 reads CASSPGGSNQPQHF. Written as DNA, the CDR3 is TGTGCCAGCAGTCCTGGAGGGAGCAATCAGCCCCAGCATTTT.